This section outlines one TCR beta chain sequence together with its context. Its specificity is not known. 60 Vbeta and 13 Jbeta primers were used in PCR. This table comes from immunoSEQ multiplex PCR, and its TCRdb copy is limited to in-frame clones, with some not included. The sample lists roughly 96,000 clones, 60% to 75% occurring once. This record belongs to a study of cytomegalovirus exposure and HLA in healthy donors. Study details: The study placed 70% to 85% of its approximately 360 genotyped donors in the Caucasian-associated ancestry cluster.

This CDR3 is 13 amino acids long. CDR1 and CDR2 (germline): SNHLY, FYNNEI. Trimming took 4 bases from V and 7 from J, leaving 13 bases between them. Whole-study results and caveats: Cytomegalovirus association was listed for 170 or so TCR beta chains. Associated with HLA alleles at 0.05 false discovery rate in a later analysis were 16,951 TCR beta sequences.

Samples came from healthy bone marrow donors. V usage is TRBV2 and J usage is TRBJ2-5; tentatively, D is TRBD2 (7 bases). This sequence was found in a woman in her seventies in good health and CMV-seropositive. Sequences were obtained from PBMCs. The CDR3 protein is CASSGTASGTQYF. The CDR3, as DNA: TGTGCCAGCAGTGGGACAGCTAGCGGGACCCAGTACTTC. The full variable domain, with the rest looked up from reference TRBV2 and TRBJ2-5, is EPEVTQTPSHQVTQMGQEVILRCVPISNHLYFYWYRQILGQKVEFLVSFYNNEISEKSEIFDDQFSVERPDGSNFTLKIRSTKLEDSAMYFCASSGTASGTQYFGPGTRLLVL.